The 10 T cell receptor beta chains below come from one sample, sequenced in a study of human T cells and chemical hapten exposure. Time point here: patch test 3, about 24 weeks after DPC sensitization. Described treatment: therapeutic diphenylcyclopropenone sensitization with weekly scalp DPC. TCRdb fed the RACE reads into MiXCR, producing one record per CDR3 protein. The repertoire holds 210,000 or so distinct CDR3 sequences, with 24% as singletons. The specimen comprised whole blood, sampled in connection with sensitization to the hapten diphenylcyclopropenone (DPC). The receptors come from a woman aged 40 to 50 with alopecia areata. Some clones in this sample may be carry-over from other donors' samples.

This sequence joins TRBV4-3 and TRBJ2-7, with D possibly called TRBD1 or TRBD2 (5 bases each). The CDR3 covers 15 residues. V was trimmed by 0 bases and J by 3 bases, leaving 12 bases between them. Germline CDR1 LGHNA, CDR2 YSLEER. The CDR3 DNA is TGCGCCAGCAGCCAAGACAGAGGGGTATTCTACGAGCAGTACTTC. Translation: CASSQDRGVFYEQYF.

The chain employs TRBV6-1 and TRBJ2-7, with D maybe TRBD2 (5 bases). Germline CDR1 is MNHNS and CDR2 is SASEGT. This CDR3 is 12 amino acids long. V was trimmed by 8 bases and J by 2 bases, leaving 10 bases between them. The CDR3 coding sequence is TGTGCCAGCTACGGACTTACCTACGAGCAGTACTTC. Encoded protein: CASYGLTYEQYF.

The chain has TRBV3-1 and TRBJ1-6; no reliable D call. Trimming took 2 bases from V and 0 from J, leaving 8 bases between them. CDR1 is LGHDT, CDR2 YNNKEL, per germline (reference sequence). The CDR3 contains 16 residues. Here the CDR3 reads CASSQIQSSYNSPLHF. The CDR3 bases are TGTGCCAGCAGCCAAATACAGAGCTCCTATAATTCACCCCTCCACTTT.

This clonotype has more than one count but fewer than ten. The rearrangement uses TRBV10-3 and TRBJ1-2; D call uncertain. Germline CDR1 and CDR2: ENHRY and SYGVKD. The V end lost 7 bases, the J end lost 2 bases, and 17 bases lay between the germline ends. The CDR3 totals 15 residues. Here the CDR3 DNA reads TGTGCCATCATGTCGGGGATGGACGGAAACTATGGCTACACCTTC. The encoded protein is CAIMSGMDGNYGYTF.

This chain joins TRBV11-2 and TRBJ2-7, with 8 nucleotides matching TRBD2. Trimming at V came to 5 bases and at J to 2 bases, leaving 14 bases not matched to a gene. From germline, CDR1 is SGHAT and CDR2 FQNNGV. This CDR3 region has 17 residues. CDR3 residues: CASSPISRGRPTYEQYF. The CDR3 bases are TGTGCCAGCAGCCCCATATCACGCGGGAGGCCTACCTACGAGCAGTACTTC.

This clonotype has just a few counts. The chain links TRBV7-2 to TRBJ1-2, with D possibly being TRBD1 (5 bases). There are 14 residues in the CDR3. V was clipped by 1 base and J by 2 bases, with 8 bases between them. Per the germline V gene, CDR1 is SGHTA and CDR2 is FQGNSA. CDR3 amino acids: CASSLGGPNYGYTF. DNA for the CDR3: TGTGCCAGCAGCTTAGGGGGCCCGAACTATGGCTACACCTTC.

This chain uses TRBV10-3 with TRBJ1-5; no clear D. Deletions cut 4 bases from V and 5 bases from J, with 12 bases between. CDR3 length equals 14 residues. The germline CDR1 and CDR2 sequences are ENHRY and SYGVKD. CDR3 nucleotide sequence: TGTGCCATCAGTGTTGAGTGGGAGGATCAGCCCCAGCATTTT. Translating gives CAISVEWEDQPQHF.

This chain uses TRBV7-2 with TRBJ2-3; tentatively, D is TRBD2 (5 bases). Looked up from germline, CDR1 is SGHTA and CDR2 is FQGNSA. The CDR3 spans 13 residues. Trimming pared 0 bases from V and 10 bases from J, leaving 11 bases between. CDR3 sequence: CASSLAGVEPQYF. The DNA for the CDR3 is TGTGCCAGCAGCTTAGCGGGAGTTGAGCCGCAGTATTTT.

The V call is TRBV5-6, the J call TRBJ1-5, with D hard to call. V was shortened by 6 bases and J by 0 bases, with 25 bases between the two germline ends. The CDR3 runs 19 residues. Germline V gene sequence: CDR1 SGHDT, CDR2 YYEEEE. DNA of the CDR3: TGTGCCAGCACCAAATATGCCCCCGAGGGCACAGTTAGCAATCAGCCCCAGCATTTT. It encodes CASTKYAPEGTVSNQPQHF.

This clonotype occurred a few times. The chain joins TRBV6-2 or TRBV6-3 to TRBJ2-2; 8 bases match TRBD1. V lost 6 bases to trimming and J lost 4 bases; unmatched junction nucleotides: 7. The germline gives CDR1 MNHEY, CDR2 SVGEGT. The CDR3 sequence is 15 residues long. CDR3 amino acids: CASRQGQGVTGELFF. Written as DNA, the CDR3 is TGTGCCAGCAGGCAAGGACAGGGTGTCACCGGGGAGCTGTTTTTT.